Shown below are 5 T cell receptor beta chains from a single sample sequenced in a study of long-term antiretroviral therapy in people with HIV. The authors ran the immunoSEQ assay, v3.0, at survey level. TCRdb keeps only in-frame clones here, not all; method: immunoSEQ multiplex PCR. The sample has fewer than 45,000 clones, 70% to 90% seen once. Sequences were derived from unsorted PBMCs, sampled 2.2 years after starting antiretroviral therapy. The receptors originated from a man aged 18 to 29 with HIV.

V is TRBV5-4 and J is TRBJ2-5; 11 bases match TRBD2. Germline CDR1 reads SGHNT; CDR2 reads YYREEE (reference sequence). CDR3 length: 17 residues. Trimming cost V 4 bases and J 5 bases; bases outside gene matches: 13. CDR3 sequence: CASSKGTSGASRETQYF. The CDR3 bases are TGTGCCAGCAGCAAGGGGACTAGCGGAGCCAGTAGGGAGACCCAGTACTTC.

The chain couples TRBV9 to TRBJ1-5; the D gene is possibly TRBD1 (6 bases). Germline lookup yields CDR1 SGDLS and CDR2 YYNGEE. The CDR3 extends over 15 amino acids. V lost 0 bases, J lost 4 bases, and 11 bases lay in between. The CDR3 DNA reads as TGTGCCAGCAGCGTAGATTGGACAGCTAATCAGCCCCAGCATTTT. Translated, it gives CASSVDWTANQPQHF.

The chain employs TRBV5-1 and TRBJ1-1; D might be TRBD1 (6 bases). The germline CDR1 and CDR2 sequences are SGHRS and YFSETQ. Trimming stripped 2 bases from V and 1 base from J, with 9 bases between. The CDR3 covers 14 residues. CDR3: CASSLAQGNTEAFF. The DNA of the CDR3 is TGCGCCAGCAGCTTAGCACAGGGGAACACTGAAGCTTTCTTT.

The J gene is TRBJ1-2, the V gene TRBV18; 8 bases match TRBD1. CDR3 size: 16 residues. V trimming: 2 bases; J trimming: 3 bases; junction bases outside the gene matches: 8. Germline loops: CDR1 KGHSH, CDR2 LQKENI. The CDR3 protein is CASSPNSDRGDYGYTF. Here the CDR3 DNA reads TGTGCCAGCTCACCAAATTCTGACAGGGGCGACTATGGCTACACCTTC.

The V gene is TRBV7-3, the J gene TRBJ2-7; 12 bases are a match to TRBD2. This CDR3 comprises 14 residues. Germline-derived CDR1 and CDR2 are SGHTA and FQGTGA. V dropped 2 bases and J dropped 6; count of bases not matched to a gene: 2. This chain's CDR3 is CASSLVLAGGEQYF. The CDR3 DNA reads TGTGCCAGCAGCTTAGTACTAGCGGGAGGCGAGCAGTACTTC.